Here is one TCR beta chain with its context. Its specific antigen is unknown. Qualities for individual bases were not recorded, and no much larger clone is one base off. The immunoSEQ Assay, a bias-controlled multiplex PCR, was used to amplify TCRbeta CDR3 regions from genomic DNA. The original pipeline was this. Nucleated cell counts per sample were estimated from amplification of reference gene primers within the assay. To quantify the absolute abundance of each unique TCRbeta CDR3 rearrangement, sequence reads were collapsed and filtered. For each sample, productive Simpson clonality was calculated as the square root of Simpson's diversity index over productive rearrangements. Here the immuneACCESS table is served through TCRdb, limited to in-frame sequences with V and J called. Missing clones are a known gap in these copies; in checked studies unresolved V genes cover under half, and the rest lacks a known reason. That table furnishes V, J and clone size, whereas the DNA furnished D and trimming. Across this sample there are around 310,000 clones, with roughly 89% seen only once. The ten top clones hold under 1.1% of the sample.

The source of the sample is a study of blood T cell repertoires in COVID-19 (dated by TCRdb to the early 2020s). Study-level background: Samples from collaborators originated in the United States, Italy and Spain and spanned both the acute and convalescent phases of COVID-19. Samples came from the ongoing ImmuneRACE study (first 160 participants) plus 1,254 subjects from 6 global collaborators. The repertoires were made available in a free public database intended to serve as a resource for research on the immune response to SARS-CoV-2. Subjects who had been exposed to COVID-19, were actively infected with it, or had recovered from it provided the deeply sampled blood TCRbeta repertoires that made up the dataset. A de-identified subject ID, COVID-19 status, age in years and sex were almost always included in the sample metadata. Where HLA class I and class II types were available, the types were taken from metadata supplied by the sample provider, not from assay-based typing. The prospective study material was composed of cDNA or gDNA derived from T cells, B-cell-depleted T cells, or PBMCs. Study-level results and caveats: Clinical and demographic metadata were provided uncurated, with the amount varying by source and participant.

At one collaborating source in Seattle, patients were enrolled during active infection and were followed longitudinally through the course of disease. The collaborating institutions used their own protocols to collect whole blood in K2EDTA tubes. For TCRbeta analysis, collaborators shipped samples in one of three forms: frozen whole blood, isolated PBMCs, or DNA extracted from either of those sample types. CDR1 SNHLY and CDR2 FYNNEI are derived from the germline V gene. From its cysteine to its phenylalanine, the CDR3 spans 15 amino acids. The entry retains the CDR3 DNA only, 45 bases that are in frame from base 1. V is pared back by 3 bases and J by 2 bases, with 13 bases lying between the germline termini.

The material sequenced was peripheral blood. The V gene is TRBV2 and the J gene is TRBJ1-2, and TRBD1 may be the D gene, going by 6 matching bases. This TCR came from a woman in her thirties or forties with COVID-19, enrolled during active disease. The encoded CDR3 is CASSDRAGENYGYTF. The sequenced DNA is TGTGCCAGCAGTGATAGGGCAGGGGAGAACTATGGCTACACCTTC.